This T cell receptor (beta chain) was profiled in a study of blood T cell repertoires in COVID-19. Germline V gene sequence: CDR1 MDHEN, CDR2 SYDVKM. CDR3 length equals 17 residues. V lost 6 bases, J lost 2 bases, and 11 bases stayed unmatched. Method: immunoSEQ multiplex PCR; TCRdb's copy keeps in-frame clones and lacks some. The data show 95,000 to 150,000 clones, with 80% to 90% seen just once and 3.5% to 5% held by the top ten. This rearrangement joins TRBV28 to TRBJ2-3; 10 bases agree with TRBD2. Input material: peripheral blood. The TCR originated in a man aged 40-49 years with acute or convalescent COVID-19. This chain's CDR3 is CASSAPGLAKYTDTQYF. The CDR3, as DNA: TGTGCCAGCAGCGCACCGGGACTAGCGAAGTACACAGATACGCAGTATTTT.